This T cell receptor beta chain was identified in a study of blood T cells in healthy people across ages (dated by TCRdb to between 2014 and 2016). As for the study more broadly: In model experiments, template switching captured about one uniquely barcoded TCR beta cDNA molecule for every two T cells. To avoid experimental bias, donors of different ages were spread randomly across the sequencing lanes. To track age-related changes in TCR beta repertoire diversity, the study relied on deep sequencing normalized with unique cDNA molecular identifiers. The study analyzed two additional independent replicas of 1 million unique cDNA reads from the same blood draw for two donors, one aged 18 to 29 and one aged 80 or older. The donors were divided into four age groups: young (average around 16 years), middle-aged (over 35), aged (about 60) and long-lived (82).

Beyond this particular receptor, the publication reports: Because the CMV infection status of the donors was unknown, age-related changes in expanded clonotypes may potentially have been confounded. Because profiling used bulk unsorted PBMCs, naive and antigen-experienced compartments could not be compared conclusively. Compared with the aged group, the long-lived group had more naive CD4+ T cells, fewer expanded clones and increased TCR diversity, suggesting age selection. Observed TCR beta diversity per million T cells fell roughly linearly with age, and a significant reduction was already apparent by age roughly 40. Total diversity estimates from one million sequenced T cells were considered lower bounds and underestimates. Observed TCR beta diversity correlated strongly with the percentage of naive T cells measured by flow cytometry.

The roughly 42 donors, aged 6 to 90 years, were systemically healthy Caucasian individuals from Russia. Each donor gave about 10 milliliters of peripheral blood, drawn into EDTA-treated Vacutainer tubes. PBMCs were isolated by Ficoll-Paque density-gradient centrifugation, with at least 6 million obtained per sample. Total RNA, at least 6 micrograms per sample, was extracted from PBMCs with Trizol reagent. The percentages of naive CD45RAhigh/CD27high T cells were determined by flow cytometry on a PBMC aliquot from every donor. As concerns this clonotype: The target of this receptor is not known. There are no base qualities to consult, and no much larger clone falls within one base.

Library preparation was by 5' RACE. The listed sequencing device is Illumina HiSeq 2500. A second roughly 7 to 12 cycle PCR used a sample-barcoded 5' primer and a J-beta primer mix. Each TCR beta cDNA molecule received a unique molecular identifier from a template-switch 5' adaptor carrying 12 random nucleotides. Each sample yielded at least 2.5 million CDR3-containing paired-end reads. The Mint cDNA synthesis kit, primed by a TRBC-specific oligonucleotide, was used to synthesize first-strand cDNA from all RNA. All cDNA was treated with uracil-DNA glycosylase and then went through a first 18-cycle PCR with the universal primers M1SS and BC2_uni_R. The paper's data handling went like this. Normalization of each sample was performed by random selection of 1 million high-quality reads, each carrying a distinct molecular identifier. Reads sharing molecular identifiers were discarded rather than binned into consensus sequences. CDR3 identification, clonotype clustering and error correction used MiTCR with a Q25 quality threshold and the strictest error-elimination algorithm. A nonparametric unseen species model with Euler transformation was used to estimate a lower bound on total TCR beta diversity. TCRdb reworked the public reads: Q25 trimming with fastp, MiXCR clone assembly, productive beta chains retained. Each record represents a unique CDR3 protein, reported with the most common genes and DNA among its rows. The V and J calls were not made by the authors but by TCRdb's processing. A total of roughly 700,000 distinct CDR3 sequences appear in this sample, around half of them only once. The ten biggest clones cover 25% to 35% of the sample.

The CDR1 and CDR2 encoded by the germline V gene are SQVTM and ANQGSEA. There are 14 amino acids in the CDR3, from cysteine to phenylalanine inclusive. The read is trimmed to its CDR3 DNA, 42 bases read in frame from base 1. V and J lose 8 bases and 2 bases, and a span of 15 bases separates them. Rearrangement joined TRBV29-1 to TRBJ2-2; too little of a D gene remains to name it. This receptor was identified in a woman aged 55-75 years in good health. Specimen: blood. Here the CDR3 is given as CSIRTQRNTGELFF. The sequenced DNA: TGCAGCATCAGGACCCAAAGAAACACCGGGGAGCTGTTTTTT.